This is a list of T cell receptor beta chains from one sample in a study of response to subunit inactivated influenza vaccine. TCRdb reprocessed the RT-PCR reads with MiXCR, giving one entry per CDR3 protein. This table holds about 180,000 distinct CDR3 sequences, over 8.5% found once. The sequences come from CD8+ T cells sorted from PBMCs, collected less than 30 months after vaccination. All receptors come from a man between 50 and 69 years old who received an inactivated influenza vaccine. CDR3s include the opening cysteine and the closing phenylalanine or tryptophan. The order of the fields is V gene, D gene, clone size, J gene, CDR3 protein, CDR3 DNA. D genes are given only for firm matches. The size of a clone is reported for some rows only, either as once, few or many, or as a class for expanded clones.

v_call: TRBV4-3
d_call: .
clone_size: few
j_call: TRBJ2-2
cdr3_aa: CASSQDWDTGELFF
cdr3_nt: TGCGCCAGCAGCCAAGATTGGGACACCGGGGAGCTGTTTTTT

v_call: TRBV4-3
d_call: .
clone_size: .
j_call: TRBJ2-1
cdr3_aa: CASSQDQGGGYNEQFF
cdr3_nt: TGCGCCAGCAGCCAAGATCAAGGGGGAGGATACAATGAGCAGTTCTTC

v_call: TRBV4-3
d_call: .
clone_size: many
j_call: TRBJ2-1
cdr3_aa: CASSQEGREEQFF
cdr3_nt: TGCGCCAGCAGCCAAGAAGGTAGAGAAGAGCAGTTCTTC

v_call: TRBV28
d_call: TRBD1
clone_size: .
j_call: TRBJ2-5
cdr3_aa: CASRTQGAMGETQYF
cdr3_nt: TGTGCCAGCAGGACACAGGGGGCGATGGGAGAGACCCAGTACTTC

v_call: TRBV9
d_call: TRBD2
clone_size: .
j_call: TRBJ2-3
cdr3_aa: CASSSSGSTDTQYF
cdr3_nt: TGTGCCAGCAGCTCTAGCGGAAGCACAGATACGCAGTATTTT

v_call: TRBV3-1
d_call: TRBD2
clone_size: many
j_call: TRBJ2-5
cdr3_aa: CASSQEWLAGGGETQYF
cdr3_nt: TGTGCCAGCAGCCAAGAATGGCTAGCGGGAGGTGGTGAGACCCAGTACTTC

v_call: TRBV27
d_call: .
clone_size: many
j_call: TRBJ2-1
cdr3_aa: CASSFGNYEQFF
cdr3_nt: TGTGCCAGCAGTTTTGGGAACTATGAGCAGTTCTTC

v_call: TRBV12-3/TRBV12-4
d_call: TRBD1
clone_size: .
j_call: TRBJ2-2
cdr3_aa: CASSPGGSDTVELFF
cdr3_nt: TGTGCCAGCAGCCCAGGGGGCTCGGACACCGTGGAGCTGTTTTTT

v_call: TRBV6-2/TRBV6-3
d_call: .
clone_size: .
j_call: TRBJ2-2
cdr3_aa: CASSYPLRGPGGRSGELFF
cdr3_nt: TGTGCCAGCAGTTACCCCTTACGGGGACCGGGTGGTAGATCCGGGGAGCTGTTTTTT

v_call: TRBV7-3
d_call: TRBD2
clone_size: few
j_call: TRBJ2-2
cdr3_aa: CASSLSSGMNTGELFF
cdr3_nt: TGTGCCAGCAGCTTATCTAGCGGGATGAACACCGGGGAGCTGTTTTTT

v_call: TRBV10-3
d_call: .
clone_size: many
j_call: TRBJ2-1
cdr3_aa: CAIRDGLLSSYNEQFF
cdr3_nt: TGTGCCATCAGAGACGGACTTCTAAGCTCCTACAATGAGCAGTTCTTC

v_call: TRBV4-1
d_call: TRBD1
clone_size: .
j_call: TRBJ1-4
cdr3_aa: CASSPWGTGGNEKLFF
cdr3_nt: TGCGCCAGCAGCCCGTGGGGGACAGGGGGTAATGAAAAACTGTTTTTT

v_call: TRBV6-1
d_call: TRBD1
clone_size: few
j_call: TRBJ2-5
cdr3_aa: CASKPEGGSKETQYF
cdr3_nt: TGTGCCAGCAAACCCGAAGGGGGCTCAAAAGAGACCCAGTACTTC

v_call: TRBV20-1
d_call: TRBD1
clone_size: few
j_call: TRBJ1-1
cdr3_aa: CSAREQGYTEAFF
cdr3_nt: TGCAGTGCTAGAGAACAGGGGTATACTGAAGCTTTCTTT

v_call: TRBV15
d_call: .
clone_size: many
j_call: TRBJ1-1
cdr3_aa: CATSRETGEAFF
cdr3_nt: TGTGCCACCAGCAGAGAGACAGGTGAAGCTTTCTTT

v_call: TRBV19
d_call: TRBD1
clone_size: .
j_call: TRBJ1-4
cdr3_aa: CASGTGRIGKLFF
cdr3_nt: TGTGCCAGCGGGACAGGGAGGATTGGAAAACTGTTTTTT

v_call: TRBV20-1
d_call: .
clone_size: few
j_call: TRBJ1-1
cdr3_aa: CSARNTGNTEAFF
cdr3_nt: TGCAGTGCTAGGAACACAGGGAATACTGAAGCTTTCTTT

v_call: TRBV9
d_call: TRBD2
clone_size: few
j_call: TRBJ2-1
cdr3_aa: CASSVVGERGYNEQFF
cdr3_nt: TGTGCCAGCAGCGTAGTGGGCGAGCGGGGATACAATGAGCAGTTCTTC

v_call: TRBV7-9
d_call: .
clone_size: few
j_call: TRBJ2-1
cdr3_aa: CASSSDEQFF
cdr3_nt: TGTGCCAGCAGCTCGGATGAGCAGTTCTTC

v_call: TRBV5-1
d_call: TRBD2
clone_size: few
j_call: TRBJ2-7
cdr3_aa: CASSITSGSLYEQYF
cdr3_nt: TGCGCCAGCAGCATTACTAGCGGGAGTCTCTACGAGCAGTACTTC

v_call: TRBV28
d_call: .
clone_size: .
j_call: TRBJ2-7
cdr3_aa: CASSLPQGLNSYEQYF
cdr3_nt: TGTGCCAGCAGTTTACCCCAGGGACTGAACTCCTACGAGCAGTACTTC

v_call: TRBV4-1
d_call: TRBD2
clone_size: few
j_call: TRBJ2-1
cdr3_aa: CASRPVSGGYNEQFF
cdr3_nt: TGCGCCAGCCGCCCAGTTAGCGGGGGGTACAATGAGCAGTTCTTC

v_call: TRBV4-2
d_call: .
clone_size: few
j_call: TRBJ1-1
cdr3_aa: CASSQVDTGEAFF
cdr3_nt: TGTGCCAGCAGCCAAGTCGATACAGGAGAAGCTTTCTTT

v_call: TRBV5-5
d_call: .
clone_size: .
j_call: TRBJ1-1
cdr3_aa: CASSRTGMSDTEAFF
cdr3_nt: TGTGCCAGCAGCCGTACAGGGATGTCGGACACTGAAGCTTTCTTT

v_call: TRBV29-1
d_call: .
clone_size: few
j_call: TRBJ1-3
cdr3_aa: CSVQGSGNTIYF
cdr3_nt: TGCAGCGTGCAGGGATCTGGAAACACCATATATTTT

v_call: TRBV12-3/TRBV12-4
d_call: .
clone_size: few
j_call: TRBJ1-5
cdr3_aa: CASSWTRNQPQHF
cdr3_nt: TGTGCCAGCAGTTGGACTCGCAATCAGCCCCAGCATTTT

v_call: TRBV10-3
d_call: TRBD2
clone_size: many
j_call: TRBJ2-7
cdr3_aa: CAISPRLAGANEQYF
cdr3_nt: TGTGCCATCAGTCCCCGACTAGCGGGAGCTAACGAGCAGTACTTC

v_call: TRBV2
d_call: .
clone_size: .
j_call: TRBJ2-5
cdr3_aa: CASSLDSYQETQYF
cdr3_nt: TGTGCCAGCAGCTTGGACAGTTACCAAGAGACCCAGTACTTC

v_call: TRBV7-6
d_call: .
clone_size: .
j_call: TRBJ2-1
cdr3_aa: CASSLARAWIGIGENEQFF
cdr3_nt: TGTGCCAGCAGCTTAGCGAGAGCCTGGATTGGGATCGGTGAAAATGAGCAGTTCTTC

v_call: TRBV24-1
d_call: .
clone_size: .
j_call: TRBJ2-7
cdr3_aa: CATSDPQEYEQYF
cdr3_nt: TGTGCCACCAGTGATCCCCAGGAATACGAGCAGTACTTC

v_call: TRBV4-1
d_call: .
clone_size: .
j_call: TRBJ2-7
cdr3_aa: CASSPIGDANSYEQYF
cdr3_nt: TGCGCCAGCAGCCCCATTGGGGACGCAAACTCCTACGAGCAGTACTTC

v_call: TRBV29-1
d_call: TRBD2
clone_size: .
j_call: TRBJ2-1
cdr3_aa: CSVCWVAGNEQFF
cdr3_nt: TGCAGCGTATGTTGGGTAGCGGGTAATGAGCAGTTCTTC

v_call: TRBV6-5
d_call: .
clone_size: few
j_call: TRBJ2-3
cdr3_aa: CASADFTDTQYF
cdr3_nt: TGTGCCAGCGCCGACTTCACAGATACGCAGTATTTT

v_call: TRBV12-3/TRBV12-4
d_call: TRBD2
clone_size: few
j_call: TRBJ2-1
cdr3_aa: CASSVDHSLAGGYNEQFF
cdr3_nt: TGTGCCAGCAGTGTAGACCATAGTCTAGCGGGAGGGTACAATGAGCAGTTCTTC

v_call: TRBV12-3/TRBV12-4
d_call: .
clone_size: few
j_call: TRBJ2-1
cdr3_aa: CASTPIGDYVNEQFF
cdr3_nt: TGTGCCAGCACCCCCATCGGAGACTACGTCAATGAGCAGTTCTTC

v_call: TRBV7-2
d_call: TRBD2
clone_size: .
j_call: TRBJ2-7
cdr3_aa: CASSSTSAPGYAGQYF
cdr3_nt: TGTGCCAGCAGTTCGACTAGCGCGCCGGGCTACGCGGGGCAGTACTTC

v_call: TRBV4-1
d_call: .
clone_size: .
j_call: TRBJ2-3
cdr3_aa: CASSQDWQYFGPGTRGATDTQYF
cdr3_nt: .

v_call: TRBV7-8
d_call: .
clone_size: .
j_call: TRBJ2-5
cdr3_aa: CASSLALGGEETQYF
cdr3_nt: TGTGCCAGCAGCTTAGCACTAGGGGGGGAAGAGACCCAGTACTTC

v_call: TRBV4-3
d_call: .
clone_size: .
j_call: TRBJ1-2
cdr3_aa: CASSQARGLDGYGYTF
cdr3_nt: TGCGCCAGCAGCCAAGCACGGGGCCTCGATGGGTATGGCTACACCTTC

v_call: TRBV20-1
d_call: .
clone_size: few
j_call: TRBJ2-6
cdr3_aa: CSAAGCGANVLTF
cdr3_nt: TGCAGTGCTGCCGGATGCGGGGCCAACGTCCTGACTTTC

v_call: TRBV20-1
d_call: TRBD1
clone_size: .
j_call: TRBJ2-4
cdr3_aa: CSAWFGQGLNIQYF
cdr3_nt: TGCAGTGCATGGTTTGGACAGGGTTTAAACATTCAGTACTTC

v_call: TRBV12-3/TRBV12-4
d_call: .
clone_size: .
j_call: TRBJ2-3
cdr3_aa: CASSSSWESTDTQYF
cdr3_nt: TGTGCCAGCAGTTCAAGCTGGGAGAGCACAGATACGCAGTATTTT

v_call: TRBV6-1
d_call: .
clone_size: few
j_call: TRBJ2-7
cdr3_aa: CASSDWGVSYEQYF
cdr3_nt: TGTGCCAGCAGTGATTGGGGGGTCTCCTACGAGCAGTACTTC